This T cell receptor beta chain derives from a study of T cells in women clearing cervical HPV infection. As concerns this clone: Its antigen is not identified.

All participants had a single incident cervical HPV16 infection, and prevalent HPV16 infections were excluded. Study-wide results and caveats: Timing of associations relative to infection is unclear; T-cell subsets were not isolated. Repertoire richness, not evenness, was significantly elevated in CIN3+ cases versus controls.

immunoSEQ multiplex PCR used an average of roughly 1,100 ng genomic DNA. TCRdb's table, derived via immunoSEQ multiplex PCR, lists solely in-frame clones and lacks some. Its listing shows tens of thousands of clones. This clonotype originated in a woman between 18 and 75 years old with a cervical HPV16 infection that either progressed to CIN3+ or cleared (not recorded which). The material sequenced was blood buffy coat.

The CDR3 spells CAISTGTDFTGELFF. Partial CDR3 DNA: TGTGCCATCAGTACCGGGACAGACTTCACCGGGGAG. The V and J genes are TRBV10-3 and TRBJ2-2, with 7 bases that match TRBD1. The CDR3 extends 3 residues past the end of the read, so its final part is completed from the germline J gene. The CDR3 is made up of 15 amino acids. CDR1 and CDR2 from the germline V gene are ENHRY and SYGVKD. J gave up 4 bases and V 5 bases, and 7 bases lay outside the gene matches.